A selection of T cell receptor beta chains follows, all from one sample in a study of PD-1 blockade in mismatch repair-deficient tumors. The repertoire was sequenced with immunoSEQ multiplex PCR; TCRdb's copy has only in-frame clones and lacks some. The sample shows 77,000 or so clones, about 82% of them seen only once. The input for sequencing was peripheral blood, taken 44 weeks after starting pembrolizumab. The receptors derive from an adult with mismatch repair-deficient cancer. CDR3s include the opening cysteine and the closing phenylalanine or tryptophan. Not every row has a clone size; where given, it reads once, few, many or a size class.

>TRBJ2-1|TRBV19|-
CASQGVYNEQFF
>TRBJ1-2|TRBV19|many
CASSSGTGFLGYTF
>TRBJ2-5|TRBV5-4|-
CASSPALEAYKTQYF
>TRBJ2-3|TRBV7-8|-
CASSSGFTDTQYF
>TRBJ1-1|TRBV5-1|-
CASSPETGKRAFF
>TRBJ1-1|TRBV29-1|-
CSVGQINTEAFF
>TRBJ2-3|TRBV11-2|few
CASSLSDRGIWDTQYF
>TRBJ1-3|TRBV5-8|once
CASRARGNTIYF
>TRBJ1-5|TRBV6-4|many
CASINRGVISNQPQHF
>TRBJ2-1|TRBV9|-
CASSRRAGRDNEQFF
>TRBJ1-1|TRBV30|-
CAWSDGNTEAFF
>TRBJ2-2|TRBV9|-
CASSVSHQNTGELFF
>TRBJ1-1|TRBV19|-
CASSILSSGTEAFF
>TRBJ2-1|TRBV5-3|-
CARSLAAGLRTYNEQFF
>TRBJ2-3|TRBV5-1|-
CASGEREGPSAQYF
>TRBJ2-3|TRBV6-1|-
CASSEGGLAGVADTQYF
>TRBJ1-1|TRBV20-1|-
CSARDREAFF
>TRBJ1-2|TRBV16|few
CASSQGGRQNYGYTF
>TRBJ2-5|TRBV7-8|-
CASSLAGRETQYF
>TRBJ2-5|TRBV5-8|-
CASSLESVQQETQYF
>TRBJ2-5|TRBV2|-
CASLEIQETQYF
>TRBJ2-7|TRBV6-5|many
CASRRDSPISYEQYF